This T cell receptor beta chain was recovered during a study of T-cell reconstitution after alpha-beta-depleted transplantation in children. Points from the study as a whole: The high TCRbeta diversity at day 60 in some patients came from surviving recipient T cells and thymic progenitors. Once a year had passed after transplant, T-cell counts and diversity came mostly from newly produced T cells. Reportedly, alpha-beta T cells present about two months post-transplant originated from several hundred expanded clones of graft origin.

For TCRbeta, the library was prepared with unique molecular identifiers. TCRdb reanalysed the PCR reads using MiXCR and keeps one entry per CDR3 protein. This table has 200,000 to 250,000 distinct CDR3 sequences, around 8.4% appearing once. This clonotype was recorded many times. Its antigen is unidentified. Germline CDR1 is SQVTM and CDR2 is ANQGSEA. V was pared by 6 bases and J by 7 bases, with 23 bases between. This CDR3 has 15 residues. The starting material was PBMCs, mostly from graft donor cells, obtained 360 days after TCRalphabeta/CD19-depleted stem cell transplant. The genes are TRBV29-1 and TRBJ2-3; D is ambiguous. The origin of this receptor is a male patient aged 2-15 years who had a stem cell transplant for acute myeloid leukemia, so the T cells may come from the graft donor. The CDR3 reads CSVPPRPTFGNTQYF. The CDR3 DNA is TGCAGCGTGCCCCCCCGACCCACGTTTGGAAATACGCAGTATTTT.